Listed here is a single T cell receptor beta chain. Its antigen remains unknown. Clones were sequenced by immunoSEQ multiplex PCR, and TCRdb holds only the in-frame ones, with some missing. The sample yields around 150,000 clones, approximately 94% seen once. Germline V CDR1 and CDR2: LGHDT, YNNKEL (reference sequence). The length of the CDR3 is 17 residues. Trimming removed 2 bases at V and 5 bases at J, with 19 bases between. Investigators merged groups given second doses at roughly 4 or roughly 12 weeks. This record comes from a study of T cell responses to AZD1222 COVID-19 vaccine. Whole-study findings and limits: Increased Spike-specific TCR breadth and depth were observed after two AZD1222 doses. Donors were mostly white British, more females; clonal diversity possibly underestimated.

This specimen was peripheral blood, taken 28 days after the second AZD1222 dose. The clonotype was recovered from an adult who received the AZD1222 COVID-19 vaccine. The V and J genes are TRBV3-1 (or the pseudogene TRBV3-2) and TRBJ2-1, with D perhaps matching TRBD2 (7 bases). The CDR3 sequence is CASSQNSRGPPNNEQFF. In nucleotides, the CDR3 is TGTGCCAGCAGCCAAAACTCGCGGGGGCCTCCTAACAATGAGCAGTTCTTC.